This TCR beta chain was captured in a study of T cells in Graves' hyperthyroidism and ophthalmopathy (dated by TCRdb to about 2019). Study-wide context: Peripheral blood was sampled at the time of initial diagnosis, prior to any treatment. After sampling, hyperthyroidism patients received methimazole starting at 30 mg daily, and ophthalmopathy patients received high-dose intravenous methylprednisolone. An independent validation cohort of 18 to 20 hyperthyroidism patients and about 15 patients who later progressed to ophthalmopathy tested prospective prediction of ophthalmopathy. A discovery cohort of about a hundred patients, fewer than 50 with Graves' ophthalmopathy and approximately 57 with stable Graves' hyperthyroidism, was used to find distinguishing TCR V-J signatures. For training and testing, the 100 or so patients in the discovery cohort were randomly divided in a 7:3 ratio. TCR Vbeta CDR3 sequencing of 130 to 150 peripheral blood samples (approximately 44 ophthalmopathy, roughly 72 hyperthyroidism and about 17 progressor patients) is reported in the paper. In addition, the study compared T-cell repertoires in thyroid tissue and in blood from about 6 Graves' hyperthyroidism patients.

According to the germline V gene, CDR1 reads SGHTA and CDR2 reads FQGNSA. The CDR3 holds 14 amino acids from the cysteine to the phenylalanine. The DNA shown is the 42-base CDR3, in frame from base 1. After removal of 5 bases from V and 3 bases from J, the junction retains 4 bases not matched to a gene. The TCR beta CDR3 regions were amplified from the RNA transcripts. The TCR CDR3 was subjected to a first round of RT-PCR using the HTBI primer set and the Qiagen OneStep RT-PCR kit. Libraries were constructed in a second round of multiplex PCR, after which size selection and purification were performed. The libraries were sequenced on an Illumina HiSeq2000 using paired-end 100 bp reads. Per the source publication's procedure: SOAPnuke was used to process the raw data, with reads discarded if the reads contained adapters or uncalled bases, had a mean Phred below 15, or lacked an exact constant-primer or identifier match. COPE v1.2.5 was used to merge the high-quality paired reads, and each unique nucleotide sequence was defined as a clonotype. Clonotypes were aligned to IMGT TRBV, TRBD and TRBJ reference segments using MiTCR v1.1. The analysis included only V-J combinations with a frequency above 0.0001, which together covered around 99% of the repertoires. The TCS score was defined as the ratio of F50 (clonal expansion) to E x V (chaos), calculated using BLOSUM62-based TCRdist between CDR3 peptides within each V-J. Welch's t-statistics and random forest reduced around 510 V-J features to about 12, which were used in a naive Bayes classifier (R e1071). TCRdb ran its own pipeline on the public reads, namely fastp trimming at Q25 and MiXCR clone calling, and kept in-frame beta chains. Rows with one shared CDR3 protein collapse into an entry with the most common genes and DNA. TCRdb's processing, not the study's, gives the V and J calls here. Across this sample there are hundreds of thousands of distinct CDR3 sequences, with 14% seen only once. Jointly, the top ten make up about 10% of the sample.

This clonotype was recorded many times. Which antigen it targets is not known. No base qualities exist here, and no much larger clone lies one base off it. What the study reported, not specific to this receptor: Most expanded thyroid clonotypes (frequency above 0.001) were also detected in blood, suggesting blood repertoires may reflect thyroid immune responses. In validation, the model predicted progression to ophthalmopathy a median of roughly 6.1 months before onset, with 70% to 71% sensitivity and almost 75% specificity. A model built on a 13 V-J signature distinguished ophthalmopathy from stable hyperthyroidism, reaching 87.88% sensitivity and around 82% specificity in cross-validation and 80%/75% in testing. Sample size was not statistically predetermined, and investigators were not blinded to group allocation.

Stable Graves' hyperthyroidism was defined as no progression to ophthalmopathy during 18 months of follow-up. Hyperthyroidism patients were newly diagnosed, had a disease duration of under 2 months, and were aged 18 to 65 years. Exclusion was applied to patients with uncontrolled infections, other autoimmune diseases, pregnancy or lactation. Diagnoses were established on the basis of clinical symptoms, serum thyroxine and TRAb, thyroid ultrasound, and orbital computed tomography. PBMCs were isolated from 7.5 to 10 ml of fresh peripheral blood by Ficoll-Paque density gradient centrifugation. Trizol reagent was used to extract total RNA, and RNA quality was then checked on an Agilent 2100 Bioanalyzer.

Rearrangement joined TRBV7-2 to TRBJ1-1; 9 central nucleotides agree with TRBD1. The sequence was obtained from a woman between 18 and 29 years old with Graves' hyperthyroidism. Material for sequencing was blood. The nucleotide sequence is TGTGCCAGCAGCCCGGGACAGGGACACACTGAAGCTTTCTTT. Its translation reads: CASSPGQGHTEAFF.